This entry lists 7 T cell receptor beta chains sequenced from one sample in a study of Tregs in tolerant kidney transplant recipients. No antigen has been identified for these receptors. Here immunoSEQ multiplex PCR was the method, and the copy in TCRdb shows in-frame clones only, minus some. The table has 1,500 to 2,000 clones, about two thirds seen once. What was sequenced was CD8+ T cells from blood cultured with allogeneic cells. The receptors originated from a human donor in good health.

This clone was seen a single time. This chain joins TRBV7-6 and TRBJ2-7, with a possible D match to TRBD2 (5 bases). Germline assignment: CDR1 SGHVS and CDR2 FNYEAQ. Trimming cost V 5 bases and J 3 bases, with 11 bases left between them. The CDR3 covers 13 residues. CDR3 sequence: CASSPGLLYEQYF. The CDR3 bases are TGTGCCAGCAGCCCTGGACTTCTCTACGAGCAGTACTTC.

This clone was observed once. Distinct nucleotide sequences in the sample also encode this CDR3. V and J are TRBV13 and TRBJ1-2; D is ambiguous. The CDR3 covers 14 residues. In germline, CDR1 is PRHDT, CDR2 FYEKMQ (reference sequence). V lost 4 bases and J lost 3, with 12 bases in between. CDR3 nucleotides: TGTGCCAGCAGCTCGGGCCCTAGGGACTATGGCTACACCTTC. The encoded protein is CASSSGPRDYGYTF.

The genes are TRBV10-3 and TRBJ2-7; a weak D match, TRBD2 (5 bases). Trimming shortened V by 6 bases and J by 2 bases, and 8 bases separated the two germline ends. Per the germline V gene, CDR1 is ENHRY and CDR2 is SYGVKD. CDR3 length: 12 residues. CDR3 nucleotides: TGTGCCATCAGCCCCGGGGCCTACGAGCAGTACTTC. Amino acids: CAISPGAYEQYF.

This chain joins TRBV7-9 and TRBJ2-2; D is possibly TRBD1 (6 bases). The CDR3 covers 16 residues. The ends were cut back, 3 bases at V and 1 base at J, with 12 bases in the middle. In germline, CDR1 is SEHNR, CDR2 FQNEAQ (reference sequence). CDR3 region: CASSFVGHMNTGELFF. In DNA, the CDR3 is TGTGCCAGCAGCTTTGTGGGACATATGAACACCGGGGAGCTGTTTTTT. Full variable domain (outside the CDR3, taken from reference TRBV7-9 and TRBJ2-2): DTGVSQNPRHKITKRGQNVTFRCDPISEHNRLYWYRQTLGQGPEFLTYFQNEAQLEKSRLLSDRFSAERPKGSFSTLEIQRTEQGDSAMYLCASSFVGHMNTGELFFGEGSRLTVL.

The rearrangement uses TRBV5-1 and TRBJ1-1, with D perhaps matching TRBD1 (5 bases). V gave up 4 bases and J gave up 5 bases, with 12 bases separating them. Germline V gene data show CDR1 as SGHRS and CDR2 as YFSETQ. The CDR3 is made up of 13 amino acids. This CDR3 reads CASSPQGLTEAFF. In nucleotides, the CDR3 is TGCGCCAGCAGCCCCCAGGGATTGACTGAAGCTTTCTTT. Full variable domain (rest looked up from reference TRBV5-1 and TRBJ1-1): KAGVTQTPRYLIKTRGQQVTLSCSPISGHRSVSWYQQTPGQGLQFLFEYFSETQRNKGNFPGRFSGRQFSNSRSEMNVSTLELGDSALYLCASSPQGLTEAFFGQGTRLTVV.

This rearrangement joins TRBV10-1 to TRBJ2-5; D is unresolved. The J call may be incorrect, as the DNA end agrees better with TRBJ2-7. The germline V gene encodes CDR1 WNHNN and CDR2 SYGVQD (reference sequence). This CDR3 spans 12 amino acids. The chain's CDR3 is CASSDPGNEQYF. CDR3 bases: TGCGCCAGCAGTGACCCAGGAAACGAGCAGTACTTC.

The V and J genes are TRBV27 and TRBJ1-2; D is unresolved. CDR1 MNHEY and CDR2 SMNVEV come from the germline V gene (reference sequence). The CDR3 runs to 13 residues. V was clipped by 0 bases and J by 8 bases, with 10 bases between them. The CDR3 region has the DNA TGTGCCAGCAGTTTATCAGCCGGGAGGGGCTACACCTTC. Its protein product is CASSLSAGRGYTF.